The entry below gives a single T cell receptor (beta chain) sequence along with its context. The record originates from a study of glioma-infiltrating T cells. Study details: WHO grade II oligodendrogliomas or astrocytomas, plus non-recurrent WHO grade IV glioblastomas, were sampled. Presurgical dexamethasone in glioma patients lasted six or fewer days. About 920,000 peripheral T cells were targeted at about 4- to 11-fold coverage.

V lost 11 bases to trimming and J lost 7 bases; unmatched junction nucleotides: 13. Germline CDR1 is SNHLY and CDR2 is FYNNEI. This CDR3 has 15 residues. TCR alpha and beta CDR3 regions were amplified from RNA using iRepertoire nested multiplex PCR. TCRdb re-called the multiplex PCR reads through MiXCR, storing one row per CDR3 protein. There are 300,000 to 450,000 distinct CDR3 sequences in the sample; 41% occur only once, and more than 10% lies in the top ten. The sample was glioma tissue, nonneoplastic brain tissue, or PBMCs (not recorded which). The receptor was isolated from a human donor with low-grade glioma or glioblastoma, undergoing nonglioma brain surgery, or in good health (not recorded which). V is TRBV2 and J is TRBJ1-6, with 8 bases fitting TRBD1. In DNA, the CDR3 is TGTGCCGAACGTCTGGACAGGGCCGAAAATTCACCCCTCCACTTT. Translation gives CAERLDRAENSPLHF.